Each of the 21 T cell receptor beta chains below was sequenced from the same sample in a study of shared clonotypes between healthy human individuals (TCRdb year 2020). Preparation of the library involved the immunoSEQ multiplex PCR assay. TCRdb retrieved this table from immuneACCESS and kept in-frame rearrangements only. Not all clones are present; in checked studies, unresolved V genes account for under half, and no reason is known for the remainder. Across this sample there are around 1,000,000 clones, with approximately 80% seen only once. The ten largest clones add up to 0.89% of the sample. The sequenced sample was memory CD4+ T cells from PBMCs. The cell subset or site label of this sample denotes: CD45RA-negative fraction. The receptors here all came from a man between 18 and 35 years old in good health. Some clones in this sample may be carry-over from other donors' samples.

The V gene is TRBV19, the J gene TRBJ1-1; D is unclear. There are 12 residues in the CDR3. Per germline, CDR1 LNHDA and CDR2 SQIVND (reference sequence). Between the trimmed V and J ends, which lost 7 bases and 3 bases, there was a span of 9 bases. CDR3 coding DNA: TGTGCCAGTATGAGGTCCTACACTGAAGCTTTCTTT. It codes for CASMRSYTEAFF.

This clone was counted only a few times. DNA for the CDR3: TGTGCCAGCAGTCCCCTCCCGGGACAGCCTAAAGAGACCCAGTACTTC. It codes for CASSPLPGQPKETQYF. The chain links TRBV27 to TRBJ2-5; TRBD1 agrees at 7 bases. Germline loops: CDR1 MNHEY, CDR2 SMNVEV (reference sequence). V lost 5 bases, J lost 3 bases, and 12 bases stayed unmatched. The CDR3 runs 16 residues.

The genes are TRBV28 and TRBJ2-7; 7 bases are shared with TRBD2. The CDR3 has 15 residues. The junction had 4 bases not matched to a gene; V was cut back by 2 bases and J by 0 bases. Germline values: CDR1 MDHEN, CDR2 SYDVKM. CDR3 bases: TGTGCCAGCAGTTTAGCCGGGACTATCTCCTACGAGCAGTACTTC. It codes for CASSLAGTISYEQYF.

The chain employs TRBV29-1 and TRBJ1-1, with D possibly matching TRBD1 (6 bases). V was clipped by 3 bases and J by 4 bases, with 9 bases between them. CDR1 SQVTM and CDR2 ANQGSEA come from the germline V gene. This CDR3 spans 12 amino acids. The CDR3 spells CSVDGGTTEAFF. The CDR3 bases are TGCAGCGTTGACGGGGGCACCACTGAAGCTTTCTTT.

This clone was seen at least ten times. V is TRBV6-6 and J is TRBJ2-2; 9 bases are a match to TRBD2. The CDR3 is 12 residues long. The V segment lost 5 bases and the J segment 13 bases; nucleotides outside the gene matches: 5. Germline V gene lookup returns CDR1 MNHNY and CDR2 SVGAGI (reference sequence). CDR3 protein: CASSSGGPGLFF. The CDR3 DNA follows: TGTGCCAGCAGTAGCGGGGGGCCAGGGCTGTTTTTT.

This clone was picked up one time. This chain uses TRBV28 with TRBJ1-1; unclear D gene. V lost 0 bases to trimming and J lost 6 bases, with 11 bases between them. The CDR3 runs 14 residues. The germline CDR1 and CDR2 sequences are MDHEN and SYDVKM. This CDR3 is CASSLWPGGAEAFF. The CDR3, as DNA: TGTGCCAGCAGTTTATGGCCGGGCGGCGCTGAAGCTTTCTTT.

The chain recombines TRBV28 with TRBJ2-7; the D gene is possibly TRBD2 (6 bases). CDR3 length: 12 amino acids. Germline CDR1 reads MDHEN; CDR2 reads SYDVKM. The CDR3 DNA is TGTGCCAGCAATCCCCCCGGAGGGAGGCCCACCGTC. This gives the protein CASNPPGGRPTV.

DNA of the CDR3: TGCGCCAGCAGCCAAGGTCCCGCCCCCACAGATACGCAGTATTTT. It specifies CASSQGPAPTDTQYF. This chain connects TRBV4-1 to TRBJ2-3; D not certain. The germline V gene encodes CDR1 MGHRA and CDR2 YSYEKL. The CDR3 covers 15 residues. The V gene lost 1 base and the J gene lost 2 bases, with 10 bases spanning the gap.

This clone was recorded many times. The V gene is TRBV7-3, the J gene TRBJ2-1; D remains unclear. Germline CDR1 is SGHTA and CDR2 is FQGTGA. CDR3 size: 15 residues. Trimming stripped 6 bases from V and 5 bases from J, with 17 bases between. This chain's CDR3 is CASRQTPQIHNEQFF. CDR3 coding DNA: TGTGCCAGCAGACAGACCCCACAGATACACAATGAGCAGTTCTTC.

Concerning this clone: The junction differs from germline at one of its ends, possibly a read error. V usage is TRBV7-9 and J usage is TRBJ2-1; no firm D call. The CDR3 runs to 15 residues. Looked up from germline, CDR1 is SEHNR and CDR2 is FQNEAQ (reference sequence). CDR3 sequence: CASSLVPDAYKEQFF. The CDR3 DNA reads TGTGCCAGCAGCTTAGTTCCAGATGCCTACAAGGAGCAGTTCTTC. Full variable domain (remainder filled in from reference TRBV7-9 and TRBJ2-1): DTGVSQNPRHKITKRGQNVTFRCDPISEHNRLYWYRQTLGQGPEFLTYFQNEAQLEKSRLLSDRFSAERPKGSFSTLEIQRTEQGDSAMYLCASSLVPDAYKEQFFGPGTRLTVL.

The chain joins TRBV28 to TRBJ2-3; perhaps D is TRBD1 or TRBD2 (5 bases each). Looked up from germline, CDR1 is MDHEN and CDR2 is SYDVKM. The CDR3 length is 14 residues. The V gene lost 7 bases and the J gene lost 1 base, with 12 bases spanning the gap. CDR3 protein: CASTPGRGTDTQYF. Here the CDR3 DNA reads TGTGCCAGCACCCCGGGGCGGGGCACAGATACGCAGTATTTT.

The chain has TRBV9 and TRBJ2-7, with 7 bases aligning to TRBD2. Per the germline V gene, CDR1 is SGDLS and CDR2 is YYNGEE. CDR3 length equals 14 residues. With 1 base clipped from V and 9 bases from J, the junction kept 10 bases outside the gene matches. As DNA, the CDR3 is TGTGCCAGCAGCGTAACAGGCCGCGGGGAGGGGCAGTACTTC. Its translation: CASSVTGRGEGQYF.

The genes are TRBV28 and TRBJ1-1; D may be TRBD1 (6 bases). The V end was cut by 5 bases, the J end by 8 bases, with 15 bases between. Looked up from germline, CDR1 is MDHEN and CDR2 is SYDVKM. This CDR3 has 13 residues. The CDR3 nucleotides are TGTGCCAGCAGTACAGGAGGGGGGGGCGAAGCTTTCTTT. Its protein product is CASSTGGGGEAFF.

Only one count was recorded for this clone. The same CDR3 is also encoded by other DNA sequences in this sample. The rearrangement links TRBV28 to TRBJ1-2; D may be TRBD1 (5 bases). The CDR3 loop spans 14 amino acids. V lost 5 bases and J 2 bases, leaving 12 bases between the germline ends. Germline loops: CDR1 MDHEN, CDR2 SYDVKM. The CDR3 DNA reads TGTGCCAGCAGTCTGGGGGGAATCAACTATGGCTACACCTTC. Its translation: CASSLGGINYGYTF.

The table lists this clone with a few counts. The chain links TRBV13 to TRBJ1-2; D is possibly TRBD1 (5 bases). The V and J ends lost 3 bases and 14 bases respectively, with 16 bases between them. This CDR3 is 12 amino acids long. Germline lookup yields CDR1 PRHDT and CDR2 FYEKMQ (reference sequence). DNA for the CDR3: TGTGCCAGCAGCTTGGGGTTCAGGGTTTTTACCTTC. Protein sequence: CASSLGFRVFTF.

The CDR3 sequence: CASSITGQPQHF. For the CDR3, the DNA is TGTGCCAGCAGCATTACAGGTCAGCCCCAGCATTTT. The chain carries TRBV28 and TRBJ1-5; D is perhaps TRBD1 (5 bases). Germline CDR1 and CDR2: MDHEN and SYDVKM. Trimming took 6 bases from V and 6 from J, leaving 9 bases between them. This CDR3 region has 12 residues.

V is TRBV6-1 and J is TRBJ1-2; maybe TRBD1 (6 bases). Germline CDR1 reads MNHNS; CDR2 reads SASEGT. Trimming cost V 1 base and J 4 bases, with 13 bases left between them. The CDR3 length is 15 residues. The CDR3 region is CASSEDGQFTYGYTF. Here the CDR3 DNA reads TGTGCCAGCAGTGAAGATGGACAGTTTACCTATGGCTACACCTTC.

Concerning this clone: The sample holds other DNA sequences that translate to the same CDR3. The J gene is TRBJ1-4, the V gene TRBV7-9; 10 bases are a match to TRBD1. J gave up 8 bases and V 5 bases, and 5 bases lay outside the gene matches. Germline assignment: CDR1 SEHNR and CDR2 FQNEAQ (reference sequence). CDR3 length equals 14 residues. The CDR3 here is CASSGDRGREKLFF. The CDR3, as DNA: TGTGCCAGCAGCGGGGACAGGGGCAGGGAAAAACTGTTTTTT.

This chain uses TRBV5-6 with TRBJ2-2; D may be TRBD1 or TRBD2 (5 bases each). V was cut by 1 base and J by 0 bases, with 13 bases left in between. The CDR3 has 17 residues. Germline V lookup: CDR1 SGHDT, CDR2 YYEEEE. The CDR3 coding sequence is TGTGCCAGCAGCTTGATGGGGGTAACTACGAACACCGGGGAGCTGTTTTTT. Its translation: CASSLMGVTTNTGELFF.

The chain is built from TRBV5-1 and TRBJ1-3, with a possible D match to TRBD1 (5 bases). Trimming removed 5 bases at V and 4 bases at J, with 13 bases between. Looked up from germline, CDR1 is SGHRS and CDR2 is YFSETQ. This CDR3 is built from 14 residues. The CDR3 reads CASRPVAGGNTIYF. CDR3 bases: TGCGCCAGCAGACCGGTGGCAGGGGGAAACACCATATATTTT.

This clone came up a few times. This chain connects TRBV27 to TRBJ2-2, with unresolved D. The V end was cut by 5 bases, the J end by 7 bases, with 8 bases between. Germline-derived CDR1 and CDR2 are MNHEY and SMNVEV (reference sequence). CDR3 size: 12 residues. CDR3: CASSHSFGELFF. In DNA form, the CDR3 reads TGTGCCAGCAGTCACTCCTTCGGGGAGCTGTTTTTT.